Listed below are T cell receptor beta chains from one sample, sequenced in a study of cytomegalovirus exposure and HLA in healthy donors. TCRdb keeps only in-frame clones here, not all; method: immunoSEQ multiplex PCR. The sample yields 150,000 to 200,000 clones, approximately 79% seen once. Sequenced sample: PBMCs. The origin of the receptors is a man in his forties in good health and CMV-seropositive. Both conserved end residues are part of each CDR3. A D gene is named only where the DNA matches it firmly. Rows may omit the clone size; those that give it use once, few, many or a size class.

j_call clone_size v_call d_call cdr3_nt cdr3_aa
TRBJ2-5 once TRBV29-1 TRBD1 TGCAGCGTTCTACTGTGGACAGGGAAAGAGACCCAGTACTTC CSVLLWTGKETQYF
TRBJ1-2 - TRBV6-5 - TGTGCCAGCAGTTACTTGACAGGCGCTTACTATGGCTACACCTTC CASSYLTGAYYGYTF
TRBJ1-2 - TRBV20-1 TRBD1 TGCAGTACAGGGGACGTCTATGGCTACACCTTC CSTGDVYGYTF
TRBJ2-1 - TRBV4-2 TRBD2 TGTGCCAGCAGCCAAGGGATAGCCCTAGCGGGCCGCAATGAGCAGTTCTTC CASSQGIALAGRNEQFF
TRBJ1-2 few TRBV7-2 - TGTGCCAGCAGCTTGACTCAACAGGGTGGTGGCTACACCTTC CASSLTQQGGGYTF
TRBJ1-4 - TRBV27 - TGTGCCAGCAGTTTAGTGGGGGCTGAAGAAAAACTGTTTTTT CASSLVGAEEKLFF
TRBJ2-7 - TRBV9 TRBD1 TGTGCCAGCAGCGTAGTGGGACAGGGAGGCTCCGAGCAGTACTTC CASSVVGQGGSEQYF
TRBJ2-1 - TRBV7-2 TRBD2 TGTGCCAGCAGCTTAATCGGCGGGAGGGAGCAGTTCTTC CASSLIGGREQFF
TRBJ2-7 - TRBV5-1 TRBD2 TGCGCCAGCAGCTGGGGGGGTGACAGTTTCTACGAGCAGTACTTC CASSWGGDSFYEQYF
TRBJ2-1 - TRBV19 TRBD2 TGTGCCAGTAGTATTCTAGCGGAGAACTACAATGAGCAGTTCTTC CASSILAENYNEQFF
TRBJ2-1 - TRBV27 TRBD1 TGTGCCAGCACTATCACAGCAGGGGGTATAAATGAGCAGTTCTTC CASTITAGGINEQFF
TRBJ2-5 - TRBV9 TRBD2 TGTGCCAGCAGCTCCAAGGGAGGGTTCGGAGAGACCCAGTACTTC CASSSKGGFGETQYF
TRBJ2-1 - TRBV6-1 - TGTGCCAGCAGCAACTACAATGAGCAGTTCTTC CASSNYNEQFF
TRBJ2-7 - TRBV7-2 TRBD1 TGTGCCAGCAGCAGGGACAGGGTTGAGCAGTACTTC CASSRDRVEQYF
TRBJ1-2 few TRBV6-1 TRBD1 TGTGCCACCATACCACTACCCCGACAGGGGGGTGGCTACACCTTC CATIPLPRQGGGYTF
TRBJ2-3 - TRBV28 TRBD2 TGTGCCCCAGGGACTAGCGGTTCCCCTTTCACAGATACGCAGTATTTT CAPGTSGSPFTDTQYF
TRBJ2-7 - TRBV11-3 - TGTGCCAGCAGTAATCTGCTAGGTCTATCCTCATCCTCCTACGAGCAGTACTTC CASSNLLGLSSSSYEQYF
TRBJ2-5 - TRBV1 - TGCACCAGCAGCCCCCCCCTTGGGACAGGGGAAGAGACCCAGTACTTC CTSSPPLGTGEETQYF
TRBJ2-3 - TRBV27 - TGTGCCAGCAGTTCCGCCCTCGAGTGGTATCGAGATACGCAGTATTTT CASSSALEWYRDTQYF
TRBJ1-1 - TRBV10-3 - TGTGCCATCAGACAGGGTTCGAACACTGAAGCTTTCTTT CAIRQGSNTEAFF
TRBJ2-2 - TRBV6-5 TRBD2 TGTGCCAGCAGTTACGGACTAGCGGGAGCCGGGGAGCTGTTTTTT CASSYGLAGAGELFF
TRBJ2-7 - TRBV27 TRBD2 TGTGCCGTGGCTAGCGGGGGCCCCGAGGGCTACGAGCAGTACTTC CAVASGGPEGYEQYF
TRBJ1-1 - TRBV11-2 - TGTGCCAGCAGCCACACAGGAAGGGGGACTGAAGCTTTCTTT CASSHTGRGTEAFF